A single T cell receptor beta chain is shown here with its context. Its matching antigen is unknown. These data originate in a study of human CD8 memory T cell subsets. Study-level points and caveats: Stem-like memory T cell repertoires overlapped minimally with precursor exhausted T cell repertoires.

The authors made TCR beta libraries using UMI-labeled 5' RACE. TCRdb re-called the 5' RACE reads and gives one entry per CDR3 protein, without DNA. The listing contains roughly 5,000 distinct CDR3 sequences. The CDR3 is 16 residues long. Germline CDR1 is SGHNT and CDR2 is YYREEE (reference sequence). It was negative magnetic separation that enriched the total CD8+ T cells. The sequenced sample consisted of CD8+ effector memory T cells (TEM) sorted from PBMCs. Subset defined: effector memory CD8 T cells, CCR7- CD45RO+ CD95+. This TCR derives from a human donor in good health. The rearrangement joins TRBV5-4 to TRBJ2-2; TCRdb names TRBD1, which stays unverified in the absence of DNA. The CDR3 loop reads CASSHRTGGVDGELFF.